A selection of T cell receptor beta chains follows, all from one sample in a study of blood T cells in healthy people across ages. TCRdb redid the calling of the 5' RACE reads with MiXCR, one entry per CDR3 protein. The sample lists 600,000 or so distinct CDR3 sequences, around 31% occurring once. Sequenced sample: blood. The receptors shown here come from a woman older than 75 in good health. The CDR3 runs from the conserved cysteine through the conserved F or W. The D gene is left open where the match is weak. Clone size appears in some rows only: once, few, many, or a class for an expanded clone.

TRBD2	TRBV20-1	.	TRBJ2-1	CSGGSGGGTYNEQFF	TGCAGTGGCGGTAGCGGGGGCGGTACCTACAATGAGCAGTTCTTC
.	TRBV7-2	.	TRBJ2-7	CASRTGSQYEQYF	TGTGCCAGCAGAACCGGGTCCCAATACGAGCAGTACTTC
.	TRBV12-3/TRBV12-4	.	TRBJ2-3	CASSSRASTDTEYF	TGTGCCAGCAGTTCTAGAGCTAGCACAGATACGGAATATTTT
TRBD2	TRBV7-3	many	TRBJ2-1	CASSRISGGSYNEQFF	TGTGCCAGCAGCCGCATCAGCGGGGGGAGCTACAATGAGCAGTTCTTC
.	TRBV10-3	many	TRBJ1-5	CAIRQGLNQPQHF	TGTGCCATCAGGCAGGGTCTTAATCAGCCCCAGCATTTT
.	TRBV30	.	TRBJ2-2	CAWTVGGTGELFF	TGTGCCTGGACCGTCGGAGGGACCGGGGAGCTGTTTTTT
.	TRBV14	few	TRBJ2-2	CASSHHLAGAGELFF	TGTGCCAGCAGCCACCATCTGGCCGGGGCCGGGGAGCTGTTTTTT
TRBD2	TRBV20-1	few	TRBJ2-1	CSAIGLAGSHNEQFF	TGCAGTGCTATAGGACTAGCGGGGTCACACAATGAGCAGTTCTTC
.	TRBV7-9	many	TRBJ2-7	CASSQGGMGGYEQYF	TGTGCCAGCAGCCAGGGGGGCATGGGCGGCTACGAGCAGTACTTC
TRBD2	TRBV5-1	.	TRBJ2-1	CASSLAGTSGGAISYNEQFF	TGCGCCAGCAGCTTGGCCGGAACTAGCGGGGGGGCCATCTCCTACAATGAGCAGTTCTTC
.	TRBV6-2/TRBV6-3	.	TRBJ1-1	CASIPRGLNTEAFF	TGTGCCAGCATACCACGGGGACTGAACACTGAAGCTTTCTTT
TRBD2	TRBV20-1	.	TRBJ2-1	CSAGTGAGLYNEQFF	TGCAGTGCTGGGACCGGAGCGGGACTCTACAATGAGCAGTTCTTC
TRBD2	TRBV7-2	many	TRBJ2-3	CASSSTTSGGALGTQYF	TGTGCCAGCAGCTCCACGACTAGCGGGGGGGCCTTGGGTACGCAGTATTTT
TRBD1	TRBV2	few	TRBJ1-1	CASSEGYGQGRAEAFF	TGTGCCAGCAGTGAAGGATACGGACAGGGGAGGGCTGAAGCTTTCTTT
.	TRBV12-3/TRBV12-4	many	TRBJ2-7	CASSLDQGAPYEQYF	TGTGCCAGCAGTTTAGATCAGGGAGCACCCTACGAGCAGTACTTC
.	TRBV4-2	many	TRBJ1-1	CASSQDLSGSTEAFF	TGTGCCAGCAGCCAAGATCTGTCAGGGAGCACTGAAGCTTTCTTT
TRBD1	TRBV4-2	.	TRBJ1-2	CASSQTGQGCRGYTF	TGTGCCAGCAGCCAGACTGGACAGGGTTGTAGAGGCTACACCTTC
.	TRBV7-9	many	TRBJ1-2	CASSLRGVDGYTF	TGTGCCAGCAGCCTGAGGGGAGTTGATGGCTACACCTTC
.	TRBV10-3	.	TRBJ1-5	CAIRDLAENQPQHF	TGTGCCATCAGGGATTTGGCAGAGAATCAGCCCCAGCATTTT
.	TRBV29-1	.	TRBJ2-1	CSVGRRDNEQFF	TGCAGCGTAGGGAGAAGGGATAATGAGCAGTTCTTC
.	TRBV19	once	TRBJ1-1	CASSISRVRTEAFF	TGTGCCAGTAGTATCTCCAGGGTGAGGACTGAAGCTTTCTTT
.	TRBV2	many	TRBJ2-7	CASRTDVIYEQYF	TGTGCCAGCAGGACTGACGTAATCTACGAGCAGTACTTC
.	TRBV12-3/TRBV12-4	few	TRBJ2-1	CASSSVGGVNEQFF	TGTGCCAGCAGTTCGGTGGGCGGGGTCAATGAGCAGTTCTTC
.	TRBV2	many	TRBJ2-3	CASSGLGVLTDTQYF	TGTGCCAGCAGTGGTTTGGGGGTTTTGACAGATACGCAGTATTTT
.	TRBV29-1	many	TRBJ2-4	CSVVYNVGGLAKNIQYF	TGCAGCGTTGTGTATAACGTGGGGGGCCTAGCCAAAAACATTCAGTACTTC
.	TRBV20-1	.	TRBJ1-4	CSARDWGTVAEKLFF	TGCAGTGCTAGAGATTGGGGGACCGTGGCGGAAAAACTGTTTTTT
.	TRBV20-1	many	TRBJ2-5	CSAELGPVGTATQYF	TGCAGTGCTGAATTGGGACCCGTGGGGACGGCGACCCAGTACTTC
.	TRBV15	many	TRBJ1-5	CATSRDSSNQPQHF	TGTGCCACCAGCAGAGACAGTTCCAATCAGCCCCAGCATTTT
.	TRBV6-4	.	TRBJ1-2	CASSRSASNYGYTF	TGTGCCAGCTCTCGTTCTGCGAGTAACTATGGCTACACCTTC
.	TRBV6-5	.	TRBJ1-6	CASSNAADSPLHF	TGTGCCAGCAGTAACGCCGCGGATTCACCCCTCCACTTT
.	TRBV3-1	many	TRBJ2-5	CASSQEQGGETQYF	TGTGCCAGCAGCCAAGAGCAGGGTGGTGAGACCCAGTACTTC
TRBD1	TRBV5-1	.	TRBJ1-1	CASRLGTANTEAFF	TGCGCCAGCCGTCTCGGGACAGCGAACACTGAAGCTTTCTTT
TRBD1	TRBV27	many	TRBJ1-5	CASSPDRVESNQPQHF	TGTGCCAGCAGTCCCGACAGGGTAGAGAGCAATCAGCCCCAGCATTTT
TRBD2	TRBV27	.	TRBJ2-1	CATTGGTSYNEQFF	TGTGCCACCACCGGGGGGACCTCCTACAATGAGCAGTTCTTC
.	TRBV7-2	once	TRBJ2-7	CASSSYRKTYEQYF	TGTGCCAGCAGCTCGTACAGAAAGACCTACGAGCAGTACTTC
TRBD2	TRBV20-1	.	TRBJ2-3	CSARGLAGTTDTQYF	TGCAGTGCTAGAGGACTAGCGGGGACCACAGATACGCAGTATTTT
.	TRBV3-1	.	TRBJ1-4	CASSQDGAGAANEKLFF	TGTGCCAGCAGCCAAGATGGGGCCGGGGCGGCTAATGAAAAACTGTTTTTT
.	TRBV7-2	.	TRBJ2-7	CASSKQGGTYEQYF	TGTGCCAGCAGTAAACAGGGAGGAACCTACGAGCAGTACTTC
TRBD1	TRBV20-1	.	TRBJ2-2	CSALDSRGRTGELFF	TGCAGTGCACTTGACAGCAGGGGGCGGACCGGGGAGCTGTTTTTT
.	TRBV11-2	many	TRBJ2-5	CASSPGRVGGETQYF	TGTGCCAGCAGCCCAGGACGTGTAGGGGGAGAGACCCAGTACTTC
TRBD1	TRBV2	.	TRBJ1-2	CASTRQGTNGYTF	TGTGCCAGCACTAGACAGGGGACAAATGGCTACACCTTC
.	TRBV29-1	.	TRBJ2-5	CSAQLALKYNELYF	TGCAGCGCCCAACTAGCACTCAAGTACAATGAGCTGTACTTC
.	TRBV20-1	many	TRBJ1-6	CSALPGPGSPLHF	TGCAGTGCTCTTCCAGGGCCGGGGTCACCCCTCCACTTT
.	TRBV30	.	TRBJ1-1	CACHLIGQVEAFF	TGTGCCTGCCACTTGATAGGGCAGGTTGAAGCTTTCTTT
.	TRBV7-2	many	TRBJ1-5	CASSFQGNQPQHF	TGTGCCAGCAGCTTCCAGGGGAATCAGCCCCAGCATTTT
.	TRBV5-6	many	TRBJ1-5	CASSAGGSYSNQPQHF	TGTGCCAGCAGTGCGGGCGGGTCCTATAGCAATCAGCCCCAGCATTTT